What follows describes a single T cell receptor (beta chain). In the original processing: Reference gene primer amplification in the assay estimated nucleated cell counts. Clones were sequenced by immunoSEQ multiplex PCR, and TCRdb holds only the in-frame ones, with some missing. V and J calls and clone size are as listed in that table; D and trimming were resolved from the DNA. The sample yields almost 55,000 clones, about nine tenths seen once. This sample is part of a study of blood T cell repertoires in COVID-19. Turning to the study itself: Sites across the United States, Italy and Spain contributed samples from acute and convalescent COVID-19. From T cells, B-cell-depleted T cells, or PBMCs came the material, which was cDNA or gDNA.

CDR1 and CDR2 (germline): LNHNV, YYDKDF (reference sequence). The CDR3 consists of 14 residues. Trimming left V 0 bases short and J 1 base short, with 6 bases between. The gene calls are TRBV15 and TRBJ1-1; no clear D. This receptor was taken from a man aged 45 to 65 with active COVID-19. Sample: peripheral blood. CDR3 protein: CATSRDYGNTEAFF. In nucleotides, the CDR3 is TGTGCCACCAGCAGAGATTACGGGAACACTGAAGCTTTCTTT.